Each of the 7 T cell receptor beta chains below was sequenced from the same sample in a study of PD-1 blockade in mismatch repair-deficient tumors. Produced via immunoSEQ multiplex PCR; TCRdb's table is partial and in-frame only. The data show about 38,000 clones, roughly three quarters seen once. Material: peripheral blood, obtained 4 weeks after starting pembrolizumab. Receptors originate from an adult with mismatch repair-deficient cancer.

The table lists this clone with a few counts. This chain joins TRBV4-2 and TRBJ2-7; 15 bases agree with TRBD2. The V segment lost 3 bases and the J segment 6 bases; nucleotides outside the gene matches: 6. CDR3 length: 16 amino acids. Germline V gene sequence: CDR1 LGHNA, CDR2 YNFKEQ. CDR3 DNA sequence: TGTGCCAGCAGCCACCCAGGACTAGCGGGAGGGCGCGAGCAGTACTTC. This codes for CASSHPGLAGGREQYF.

The rearrangement links TRBV28 to TRBJ2-5; perhaps TRBD1 as D (6 bases). Germline V gene lookup returns CDR1 MDHEN and CDR2 SYDVKM. This CDR3 spans 14 amino acids. V lost 4 bases, J lost 1 base, and 10 bases lay in between. In DNA, the CDR3 is TGTGCCAGCAGTTCACAGGGAGTCCAAGAGACCCAGTACTTC. Its protein is CASSSQGVQETQYF.

The rearrangement links TRBV4-1 to TRBJ2-2; TRBD1 matches at 7 bases. Looked up from germline, CDR1 is MGHRA and CDR2 is YSYEKL. The CDR3 covers 17 residues. Losses at the gene ends were 4 bases for V and 1 base for J; bases not matched to a gene: 9. The CDR3 sequence: CASSLRLRTGNTGELFF. CDR3 nucleotides: TGCGCCAGCAGCCTTAGGTTACGGACAGGGAACACCGGGGAGCTGTTTTTT.

Remarks on this clone: One end of the junction fails to match germline, which may point to a read error. The sample has other DNA sequences that encode this CDR3 too. The rearrangement links TRBV25-1 to TRBJ2-3; 7 bases fit TRBD1. Germline CDR1 is MGHDK and CDR2 is SYGVNS. This CDR3 is built from 17 residues. The CDR3, as DNA: TGCGCCAGCAGTGCCCCAGGGGACAGTCCTAGCACAGATACGCAGTATTTT. Its protein product is CASSAPGDSPSTDTQYF.

V and J are TRBV5-1 and TRBJ2-3; D not resolved. Germline lookup yields CDR1 SGHRS and CDR2 YFSETQ. Between the trimmed V and J ends, which lost 3 bases and 6 bases, there was a span of 11 bases. This CDR3 has 13 amino acids. In nucleotides, the CDR3 is TGCGCCAGCAGCTCCGCGCATGGGGATACGCAGTATTTT. It is translated as CASSSAHGDTQYF.

About this clone itself: Within the sample, other DNA sequences also encode this same CDR3. This chain joins TRBV6-5 and TRBJ1-4; D uncertain. Germline values: CDR1 MNHEY, CDR2 SVGAGI. Trimming shortened V by 2 bases and J by 5 bases, and 6 bases separated the two germline ends. This CDR3 has 13 residues. CDR3 loop: CASSYRGNEKLFF. DNA for the CDR3: TGTGCCAGCAGTTACAGAGGGAATGAAAAACTGTTTTTT.

Only a few counts were recorded for this clone. The chain uses TRBV19 and TRBJ1-4; TRBD1 matches at 8 bases. Germline V gene lookup returns CDR1 LNHDA and CDR2 SQIVND (reference sequence). This CDR3 region has 13 residues. V was clipped by 3 bases and J by 10 bases; unmatched bases: 4. The CDR3 coding sequence is TGTGCCAGTAGTATCCAGGGGGCAGGAAAACTGTTTTTT. As protein: CASSIQGAGKLFF.